Listed here are 10 T cell receptor beta chains from one sample, sequenced in a study of blood T cell repertoires in COVID-19 (TCRdb year 2020). The library was produced with the immunoSEQ multiplex PCR assay. The table comes from immuneACCESS by way of TCRdb, which keeps in-frame sequences with V and J called. Part of the clones is missing from these tables; in studies checked, under half for an unresolved V gene and the rest for unknown reasons. In this sample the table shows 80,000 to 90,000 clones, roughly 78% of which occur a single time. Of the sample, about 1.2% falls within the top ten clones. The sample consisted of peripheral blood. The receptor source for this set is a woman aged 80 or older with acute or convalescent COVID-19.

This clone was counted a few times. The chain has TRBV6-5 and TRBJ2-7, with D hard to call. The CDR3 has 14 amino acids. V shed 6 bases and J shed 2 bases, with 14 bases lying between them. Germline V gives CDR1 MNHEY, CDR2 SVGAGI. As DNA, the CDR3 is TGTGCCAGCAGCCAAACTTATGGGCCCTACGAGCAGTACTTC. It is translated as CASSQTYGPYEQYF.

The chain recombines TRBV12-3 or TRBV12-4 with TRBJ2-1; D not resolved. The V and J ends lost 5 bases and 6 bases respectively, with 11 bases between them. The CDR3 is 13 amino acids. The chain's CDR3 is CASSPLYANEQFF. DNA for the CDR3: TGTGCCAGCAGTCCACTGTATGCCAATGAGCAGTTCTTC.

This clone was found once. V gene TRBV10-1 combines with J gene TRBJ2-1; 11 bases match TRBD2. V lost 6 bases, J lost 3 bases, and 10 bases stayed unmatched. CDR1 and CDR2 from the germline V gene are WNHNN and SYGVQD (reference sequence). This CDR3 spans 17 amino acids. The CDR3 nucleotides read TGCGCCAGCAGCCAAGGGACTAGCGGAGGGTTCTACAATGAGCAGTTCTTC. Protein product: CASSQGTSGGFYNEQFF.

This chain joins TRBV24-1 and TRBJ2-1; 9 bases agree with TRBD1. With V trimmed by 0 bases and J by 4 bases, 3 bases remained unmatched. This CDR3 is 16 amino acids long. Germline V gene sequence: CDR1 KGHDR, CDR2 SFDVKD. Written as DNA, the CDR3 is TGTGCCACCAGTGATTTGGAAGGGACAGGGTACAATGAGCAGTTCTTC. It encodes CATSDLEGTGYNEQFF.

This chain joins TRBV19 and TRBJ2-7; tentative D call: TRBD1 (5 bases). The CDR3 is 12 amino acids. Trimming pared 4 bases from V and 4 bases from J, leaving 8 bases between. Germline V lookup: CDR1 LNHDA, CDR2 SQIVND (reference sequence). In DNA, the CDR3 is TGTGCCAGTAGTAGAGACAGTTACGAGCAGTACTTC. Its translation is CASSRDSYEQYF.

The genes are TRBV2 and TRBJ1-2; TRBD1 is a possible D gene (5 bases). CDR3 size: 14 residues. The V end lost 7 bases, the J end lost 8 bases, and 20 bases lay between the germline ends. Germline assignment: CDR1 SNHLY and CDR2 FYNNEI. This CDR3 reads CASNLLRGAGGYTF. DNA of the CDR3: TGTGCCAGCAATCTGTTGAGGGGCGCGGGAGGCTACACCTTC.

This clone has a single count. This sequence joins TRBV7-2 and TRBJ2-4, with D maybe TRBD2 (6 bases). V lost 6 bases, J lost 0 bases, and 9 bases lay in between. CDR3 length: 14 residues. Looked up from germline, CDR1 is SGHTA and CDR2 is FQGNSA. The CDR3 bases are TGTGCCAGCAGTTTGGGACTAGCCAAAAACATTCAGTACTTC. It yields the protein CASSLGLAKNIQYF.

The chain has TRBV9 and TRBJ1-1, with D maybe TRBD1 (6 bases). This CDR3 has 15 residues. V dropped 2 bases and J dropped 4 bases, with 15 bases sitting between them. Germline V gene data show CDR1 as SGDLS and CDR2 as YYNGEE. In DNA, the CDR3 is TGTGCCAGCAGCGTTACAGGGTATTCGGGCACTGAAGCTTTCTTT. It codes for CASSVTGYSGTEAFF.

The J gene is TRBJ1-1, the V gene TRBV5-1; weak D call: TRBD1 (5 bases). Germline V CDR1 and CDR2: SGHRS, YFSETQ. The germline V and J ends were trimmed by 4 bases and 8 bases, with 18 bases remaining between them. The CDR3 length is 14 residues. Here the CDR3 DNA reads TGCGCCAGCAGCGCAGACAGTCTCCTGGGGGAAGCTTTCTTT. It translates to CASSADSLLGEAFF.

This sequence joins TRBV7-8 and TRBJ1-2, with a possible D match to TRBD1 (6 bases). CDR3 length equals 14 residues. V lost 4 bases and J lost 4, with 13 bases in between. The germline gives CDR1 SGHVS, CDR2 FQNEAQ. The CDR3 sequence is CASSSQGLSYGYTF. Written as DNA, the CDR3 is TGTGCCAGCAGCTCACAGGGTCTGAGCTATGGCTACACCTTC.